These T cell receptor beta chains were read from a single sample in a study of beta chain features in type 1 diabetes. Sequencing was performed with immunoSEQ multiplex PCR; in TCRdb, only in-frame clones are kept and a portion is missing. The sample contains 200,000 to 250,000 clones, 9.5% to 13% of which appear only once. Sample: central memory CD4+ T cells from blood. Every receptor here comes from a man aged 18 to 35 in good health. Both conserved end residues are trimmed from each CDR3.

ASSDGPDGMPGAF,TRBV9
ASSRQGTDTQY,TRBV2
ASRLADSSEQY,TRBV5-4
ASSGGGYGYT,TRBV2
SVGSAVSPEAF,TRBV29-1
ASSLLRETQY,TRBV28
ASSSPAASGWTDTQY,TRBV7-8
AISDGGYEQF,TRBV10-3
ASSEARDYNEQF,TRBV2
ASSLGLSKSNNEQF,TRBV5-5
ASSLVGRGEQY,TRBV7-8
ASSSRGGYGYT,TRBV5-1
ASSEQQKETQY,TRBV2
AGRIGLAGDNEQF,TRBV2
ASSQDPDNYEQY,TRBV14
SALRGLDSTDTQY,TRBV29-1
ATAAAGVNEQY,TRBV10-3